The T cell receptor (beta chain) described here comes from a study of cytomegalovirus exposure and HLA in healthy donors. With 60 Vbeta and 13 Jbeta primers, the PCR was carried out. Measured with immunoSEQ multiplex PCR; TCRdb has only the in-frame clones, and not every one. The sample shows fewer than 150,000 clones, 80% of them seen only once. This clone showed up just once. No antigen is known for it. The CDR3 runs to 17 residues. V gave up 3 bases and J gave up 3 bases; unmatched junction bases: 7. Per germline, CDR1 LNHDA and CDR2 SQIVND (reference sequence). Findings and caveats of the study: Most TCR sequences were rare, but some public TCRs occurred in many donors. The authors judged a highly shared variant cluster likely a sequencing artifact.

The V call is TRBV19, the J call TRBJ1-4, with TRBD1 identical over 10 bases. Sequencing was done on a sample of PBMCs. This clonotype was sampled from a man in his forties or fifties in good health and CMV-seronegative. CDR3 nucleotide sequence: TGTGCCAGTAGTATCCCCGACAGGGGGCAGGCTAATGAAAAACTGTTTTTT. Translated: CASSIPDRGQANEKLFF.